The next 14 T cell receptor beta chains were all read from a single sample in a study of T cell changes during pregnancy in multiple sclerosis. Profiling relied on immunoSEQ multiplex PCR, and the TCRdb table lists in-frame clones only, not all of them. The sample contains more than 25,000 clones, roughly 92% of which appear only once. The input for sequencing was CD4+ T cells from peripheral blood mononuclear cells, taken in the first trimester of pregnancy. The receptor set was obtained from a female donor with multiple sclerosis, enrolled in a pregnancy study.

The chain employs TRBV5-1 and TRBJ1-4; unclear D gene. This CDR3 spans 15 amino acids. V lost 2 bases and J 3 bases, leaving 11 bases between the germline ends. Germline V gives CDR1 SGHRS, CDR2 YFSETQ. CDR3 region: CASSLSAGPNEKLFF. The CDR3 nucleotides read TGCGCCAGCAGCTTATCGGCAGGCCCTAATGAAAAACTGTTTTTT.

The CDR3 sequence is CASRNRQGITDTQYF. In DNA, the CDR3 is TGTGCCAGCAGGAACCGACAGGGGATCACAGATACGCAGTATTTT. This sequence joins TRBV6-1 and TRBJ2-3; 8 bases are shared with TRBD1. Trimming cost V 6 bases and J 2 bases; bases outside gene matches: 7. The CDR3 is made up of 15 amino acids. Per germline, CDR1 MNHNS and CDR2 SASEGT.

The gene calls are TRBV2 and TRBJ1-4; no reliable D call. The length of the CDR3 is 13 residues. V lost 6 bases to trimming and J lost 8 bases, with 13 bases between them. Germline CDR1 SNHLY, CDR2 FYNNEI. The chain's CDR3 is CASREQFQEKLFF. For the CDR3, the DNA is TGTGCCAGCAGGGAGCAGTTTCAGGAAAAACTGTTTTTT. The entire variable domain, with the rest obtained from reference TRBV2 and TRBJ1-4, is as follows: EPEVTQTPSHQVTQMGQEVILRCVPISNHLYFYWYRQILGQKVEFLVSFYNNEISEKSEIFDDQFSVERPDGSNFTLKIRSTKLEDSAMYFCASREQFQEKLFFGSGTQLSVL.

The genes are TRBV5-6 and TRBJ2-5; 9 positions agree with TRBD2. V gave up 0 bases and J gave up 5 bases; unmatched junction bases: 5. CDR3 length: 15 residues. Germline V CDR1 and CDR2: SGHDT, YYEEEE. The DNA of the CDR3 is TGTGCCAGCAGCTTGGTTGGGACTAGCTGGGAGACCCAGTACTTC. Amino acids: CASSLVGTSWETQYF. Based on the CDR3 plus reference TRBV5-6 and TRBJ2-5, the full variable domain is DAGVTQSPTHLIKTRGQQVTLRCSPKSGHDTVSWYQQALGQGPQFIFQYYEEEERQRGNFPDRFSGHQFPNYSSELNVNALLLGDSALYLCASSLVGTSWETQYFGPGTRLLVL.

This clone showed up just once. V gene TRBV7-8 combines with J gene TRBJ1-6; D possibly corresponds to TRBD1 (5 bases). CDR3 size: 16 residues. The germline V and J ends were trimmed by 6 bases and 8 bases, with 20 bases remaining between them. In germline, CDR1 is SGHVS, CDR2 FQNEAQ. DNA of the CDR3: TGTGCCAGCAGTCTTATCGGGGGGAGTTATGATTCACCCCTCCACTTT. This encodes CASSLIGGSYDSPLHF. The whole variable domain, remainder taken from reference TRBV7-8 and TRBJ1-6, is GAGVSQSPRYKVAKRGQDVALRCDPISGHVSLFWYQQALGQGPEFLTYFQNEAQLDKSGLPSDRFFAERPEGSVSTLKIQRTQQEDSAVYLCASSLIGGSYDSPLHFGNGTRLTVT.

In this sample, this clone is medium-sized (0.01 to 0.1%). The chain is built from TRBV30 and TRBJ2-2, with 7 bases fitting TRBD1. V shed 4 bases, J shed 1 base, and the junction held 0 bases outside the gene matches. This CDR3 comprises 13 residues. From germline, CDR1 is GTSNPN and CDR2 SVGIG (reference sequence). CDR3 protein: CAWNRGNTGELFF. The CDR3 DNA reads TGTGCCTGGAACAGGGGGAACACCGGGGAGCTGTTTTTT. Drawing the rest from reference TRBV30 and TRBJ2-2, the complete variable domain is SQTIHQWPATLVQPVGSPLSLECTVEGTSNPNLYWYRQAAGRGLQLLFYSVGIGQISSEVPQNLSASRPQDRQFILSSKKLLLSDSGFYLCAWNRGNTGELFFGEGSRLTVL.

The chain uses TRBV7-9 and TRBJ1-1; 9 positions match TRBD1. Germline lookup yields CDR1 SEHNR and CDR2 FQNEAQ (reference sequence). This CDR3 spans 15 amino acids. Trimming removed 2 bases from V and 1 base from J; junction bases left unmatched: 2. The DNA of the CDR3 is TGTGCCAGCAGCTTAATGGACAGGGGGAACACTGAAGCTTTCTTT. It encodes CASSLMDRGNTEAFF.

This chain joins TRBV7-2 and TRBJ1-3; a weak D match, TRBD1 (5 bases). The CDR3 is 19 amino acids. The germline gives CDR1 SGHTA, CDR2 FQGNSA. The ends were cut back, 4 bases at V and 0 bases at J, with 22 bases in the middle. CDR3 amino acids: CASSSDYRQLFNSGNTIYF. The CDR3 nucleotides are TGTGCCAGCAGCTCCGATTATCGACAGCTATTTAACTCTGGAAACACCATATATTTT. Complete variable domain (other parts from reference TRBV7-2 and TRBJ1-3): GAGVSQSPSNKVTEKGKDVELRCDPISGHTALYWYRQSLGQGLEFLIYFQGNSAPDKSGLPSDRFSAERTGGSVSTLTIQRTQQEDSAVYLCASSSDYRQLFNSGNTIYFGEGSWLTVV.

This sequence joins TRBV10-2 and TRBJ2-5; no reliable D call. V was shortened by 2 bases and J by 4 bases, with 2 bases between the two germline ends. The CDR3 length is 11 residues. Germline V CDR1 and CDR2: WSHSY, SAAADI. This chain's CDR3 is CASSELETQYF. CDR3 DNA: TGCGCCAGCAGTGAGCTAGAGACCCAGTACTTC.

The chain links TRBV27 to TRBJ2-6; perhaps TRBD1 as D (5 bases). The V and J ends lost 5 bases and 0 bases respectively, with 8 bases between them. There are 15 residues in the CDR3. In germline, CDR1 is MNHEY, CDR2 SMNVEV (reference sequence). DNA for the CDR3: TGTGCCAGCAGTACAGGTTCCTCTGGGGCCAACGTCCTGACTTTC. Encoded protein: CASSTGSSGANVLTF.

This chain uses TRBV7-9 with TRBJ2-1, with 9 positions matching TRBD2. Germline assignment: CDR1 SEHNR and CDR2 FQNEAQ (reference sequence). The length of the CDR3 is 16 residues. The V segment lost 2 bases and the J segment 4 bases; nucleotides outside the gene matches: 6. CDR3 sequence: CASSLSLAGMYNEQFF. Written as DNA, the CDR3 is TGTGCCAGCAGCTTAAGCCTAGCGGGGATGTACAATGAGCAGTTCTTC.

This chain joins TRBV2 and TRBJ1-1; 7 bases fit TRBD1. The CDR3 extends over 14 amino acids. The V and J ends lost 10 bases and 4 bases, in that order; junction bases with no gene match: 12. Germline V gene sequence: CDR1 SNHLY, CDR2 FYNNEI. The CDR3 DNA is TGTGCCACTGGAGAGGGGGCTAGAGTCACTGAAGCTTTCTTT. As protein: CATGEGARVTEAFF.

The J gene is TRBJ1-5, the V gene TRBV23-1; 9 bases align to TRBD1. TRBV23-1 has ORF status, its function being uncertain. V trimming: 6 bases; J trimming: 9 bases; junction bases outside the gene matches: 27. This CDR3 is 20 amino acids long. The CDR3 DNA reads TGCGCCAGCAGACACAATGGGAGTACCCGGGACAGGGAAGGAATGGGGCCCCAGCATTTT. It encodes CASRHNGSTRDREGMGPQHF.

This clone was seen only a few times. The chain employs TRBV2 and TRBJ2-1; possible D gene TRBD2, 6 bases. V was pared by 2 bases and J by 4 bases, with 12 bases between. The CDR3 has 15 amino acids. Looked up from germline, CDR1 is SNHLY and CDR2 is FYNNEI. The CDR3 bases are TGTGCCAGCAGTGAATTCCGCGGGGATTACAATGAGCAGTTCTTC. This sequence encodes CASSEFRGDYNEQFF.